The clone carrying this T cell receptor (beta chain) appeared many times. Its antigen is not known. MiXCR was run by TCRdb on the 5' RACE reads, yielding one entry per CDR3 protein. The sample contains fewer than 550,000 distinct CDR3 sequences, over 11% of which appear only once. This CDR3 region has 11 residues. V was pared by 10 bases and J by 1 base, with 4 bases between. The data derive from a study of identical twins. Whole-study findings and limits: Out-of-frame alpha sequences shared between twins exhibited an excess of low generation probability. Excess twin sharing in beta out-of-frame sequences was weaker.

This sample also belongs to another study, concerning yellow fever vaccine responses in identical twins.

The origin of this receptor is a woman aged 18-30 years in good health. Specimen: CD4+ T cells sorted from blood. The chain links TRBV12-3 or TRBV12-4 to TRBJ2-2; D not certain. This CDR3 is CAIRNTGELFF. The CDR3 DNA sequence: TGTGCCATCCGGAACACCGGGGAGCTGTTTTTT.